This T cell receptor beta chain was recovered during a study of T cell clones after liver transplantation. Looking at the study overall: TCRbeta sequencing after a pre-transplant mixed lymphocyte reaction identified graft-donor-reactive clones, later tracked in post-transplant blood.

This clone showed up just a few times. The antigen is unknown. Per the germline V gene, CDR1 is LNHDA and CDR2 is SQIVND (reference sequence). The CDR3 runs 15 residues. Trimming pared 4 bases from V and 5 bases from J, leaving 18 bases between. The method was immunoSEQ multiplex PCR; TCRdb's version includes in-frame clones alone and lacks a portion of them. The table has roughly 53,000 clones, roughly three quarters seen once. General study findings and limits: Low donor cell numbers restricted donor-reactive repertoire measurement in a couple of subjects. Donor-reactive sequences fell more than third party-reactive ones, suggesting partial deletion.

The receptor was derived from a human patient who received a liver transplant. Some of the T cells might come from the graft donor. The chain uses TRBV19 and TRBJ2-7; maybe TRBD2 (5 bases). The source material was CD4+ T cells from blood, sampled at the 22-month timepoint. The chain's CDR3 is CASSSPHGNSNEQYF. As DNA, the CDR3 is TGTGCCAGTAGTAGCCCTCACGGGAATAGCAACGAGCAGTACTTC.